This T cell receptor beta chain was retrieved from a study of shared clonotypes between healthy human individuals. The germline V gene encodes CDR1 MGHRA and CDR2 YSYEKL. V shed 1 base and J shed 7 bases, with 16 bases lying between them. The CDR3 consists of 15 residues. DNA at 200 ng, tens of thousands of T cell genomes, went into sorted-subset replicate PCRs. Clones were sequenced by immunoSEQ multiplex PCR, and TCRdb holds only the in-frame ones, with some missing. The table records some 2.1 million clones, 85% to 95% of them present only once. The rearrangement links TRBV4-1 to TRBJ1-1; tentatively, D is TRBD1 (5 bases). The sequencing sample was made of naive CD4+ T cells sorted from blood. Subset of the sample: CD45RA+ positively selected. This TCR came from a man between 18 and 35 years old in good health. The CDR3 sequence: CASSQGSGFLFEAFF. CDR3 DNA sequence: TGCGCCAGCAGCCAAGGGTCAGGGTTTCTGTTTGAAGCTTTCTTT.